The 8 T cell receptor beta chains reported below all come from one sample, sequenced in a study of cytomegalovirus exposure and HLA in healthy donors. Use of 60 Vbeta and 13 Jbeta primers characterized the PCR. Clones were sequenced by immunoSEQ multiplex PCR, and TCRdb holds only the in-frame ones, with some missing. This sample yields 200,000 to 250,000 clones, of which 70% to 90% are seen a single time; over 1% belongs to the top ten. Specimen: PBMCs. These receptors all stem from a human donor in good health.

This clone was seen a single time. The chain employs TRBV18 and TRBJ1-4, with D unclear. Between the trimmed V and J ends, which lost 3 bases and 6 bases, there was a span of 8 bases. The germline V gene has CDR1 KGHSH and CDR2 LQKENI. The length of the CDR3 is 13 residues. CDR3 bases: TGTGCCAGCTCACCGGCTCGGGATGAAAAACTGTTTTTT. It codes for CASSPARDEKLFF.

The CDR3 protein is CSARDYEQFF. For the CDR3, the DNA is TGCAGTGCTAGAGACTATGAGCAGTTCTTC. The rearrangement joins TRBV20-1 to TRBJ2-1; D is ambiguous. V was pared by 0 bases and J by 8 bases, with 2 bases between. Germline CDR1 and CDR2: DFQATT and SNEGSKA (reference sequence). The CDR3 loop spans 10 amino acids.

J is TRBJ2-7 and V is TRBV4-1, with a possible D match to TRBD2 (6 bases). The CDR3 covers 13 residues. Trimming shortened V by 2 bases and J by 7 bases, and 12 bases separated the two germline ends. CDR1 is MGHRA, CDR2 YSYEKL, per germline. The CDR3 DNA is TGCGCCAGCAGCCAACAATTGGCGGGAGAGCAGTACTTC. Its translation is CASSQQLAGEQYF.

The CDR3 DNA is TGTGCCAGCAGTTTAGGGCAGGCCTACAATGAGCAGTTCTTC. It translates to CASSLGQAYNEQFF. The V call is TRBV27, the J call TRBJ2-1; D gene ambiguous. The V end lost 2 bases, the J end lost 2 bases, and 7 bases lay between the germline ends. The CDR3 consists of 14 residues. Germline assignment: CDR1 MNHEY and CDR2 SMNVEV (reference sequence).

The chain employs TRBV5-4 and TRBJ1-1; 7 bases fit TRBD1. CDR3 length: 15 residues. Per the germline V gene, CDR1 is SGHNT and CDR2 is YYREEE (reference sequence). Unmatched junction bases numbered 10, after V lost 4 bases and J lost 4 bases. The CDR3 region has the DNA TGTGCCAGCAGCGAAACAGGGGTCGGGGGCACTGAAGCTTTCTTT. As protein: CASSETGVGGTEAFF.

The V call is TRBV27, the J call TRBJ2-7; TRBD2 aligns across 14 bases. Germline CDR1 reads MNHEY; CDR2 reads SMNVEV (reference sequence). This CDR3 is built from 21 residues. V shed 3 bases and J 0 bases; nucleotides not matched to a gene: 16. CDR3 sequence: CASSFETPRTSGGSPSYEQYF. CDR3 nucleotides: TGTGCCAGCAGTTTTGAAACGCCTAGGACTAGCGGGGGGTCCCCCTCCTACGAGCAGTACTTC.

The V call is TRBV10-3, the J call TRBJ2-7; 8 bases match TRBD1. Germline CDR1 and CDR2: ENHRY and SYGVKD. CDR3 length: 15 residues. V shed 3 bases and J 3 bases; nucleotides not matched to a gene: 7. CDR3 sequence: CAISDPGGQGYEQYF. The CDR3 bases are TGTGCCATCAGTGACCCCGGAGGACAGGGCTACGAGCAGTACTTC.

The rearrangement uses TRBV28 and TRBJ2-3, with 7 bases fitting TRBD1. The V gene end was trimmed by 6 bases and the J gene end by 4 bases; junction bases not matched to a gene: 10. Germline assignment: CDR1 MDHEN and CDR2 SYDVKM. CDR3 length equals 15 residues. CDR3 amino acids: CASSLDRAEADTQYF. CDR3 coding DNA: TGTGCCAGCAGCCTCGACAGGGCGGAGGCAGATACGCAGTATTTT.